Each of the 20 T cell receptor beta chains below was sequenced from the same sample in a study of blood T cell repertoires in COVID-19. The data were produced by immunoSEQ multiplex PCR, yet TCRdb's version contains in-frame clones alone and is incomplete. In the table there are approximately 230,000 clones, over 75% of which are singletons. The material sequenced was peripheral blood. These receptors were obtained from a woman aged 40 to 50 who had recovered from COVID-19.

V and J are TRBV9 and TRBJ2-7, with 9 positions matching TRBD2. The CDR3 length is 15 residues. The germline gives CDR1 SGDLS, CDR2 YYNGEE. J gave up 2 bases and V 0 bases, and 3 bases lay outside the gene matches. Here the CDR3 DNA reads TGTGCCAGCAGCGTAGCGACTAGCGGACCCTACGAGCAGTACTTC. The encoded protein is CASSVATSGPYEQYF.

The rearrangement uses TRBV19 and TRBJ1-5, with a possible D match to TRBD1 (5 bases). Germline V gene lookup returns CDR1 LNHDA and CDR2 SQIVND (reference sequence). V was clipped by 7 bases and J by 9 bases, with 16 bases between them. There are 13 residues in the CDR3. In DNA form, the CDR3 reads TGTGCCAGTAAGGCAGGGAGGTTAGGGCCCCAGCATTTT. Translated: CASKAGRLGPQHF.

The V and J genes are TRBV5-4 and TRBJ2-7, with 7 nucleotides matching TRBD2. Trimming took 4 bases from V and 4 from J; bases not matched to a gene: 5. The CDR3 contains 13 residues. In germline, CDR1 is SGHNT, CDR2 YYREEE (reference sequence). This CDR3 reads CASSGGGRYEQYF. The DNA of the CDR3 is TGTGCCAGCAGCGGCGGGGGTCGGTACGAGCAGTACTTC.

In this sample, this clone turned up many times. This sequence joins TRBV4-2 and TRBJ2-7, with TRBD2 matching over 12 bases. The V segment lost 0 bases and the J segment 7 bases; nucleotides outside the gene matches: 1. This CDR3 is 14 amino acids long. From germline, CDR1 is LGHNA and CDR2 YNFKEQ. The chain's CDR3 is CASSQDGLAGEQYF. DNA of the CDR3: TGTGCCAGCAGCCAAGATGGACTAGCGGGAGAGCAGTACTTC.

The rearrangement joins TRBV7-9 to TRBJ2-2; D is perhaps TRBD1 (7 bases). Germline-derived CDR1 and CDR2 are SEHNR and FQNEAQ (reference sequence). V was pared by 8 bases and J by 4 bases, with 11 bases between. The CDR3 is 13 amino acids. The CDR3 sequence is CASLRGATGELFF. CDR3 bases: TGTGCCAGCCTCAGGGGGGCCACCGGGGAGCTGTTTTTT. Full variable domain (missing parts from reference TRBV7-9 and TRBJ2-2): DTGVSQNPRHKITKRGQNVTFRCDPISEHNRLYWYRQTLGQGPEFLTYFQNEAQLEKSRLLSDRFSAERPKGSFSTLEIQRTEQGDSAMYLCASLRGATGELFFGEGSRLTVL.

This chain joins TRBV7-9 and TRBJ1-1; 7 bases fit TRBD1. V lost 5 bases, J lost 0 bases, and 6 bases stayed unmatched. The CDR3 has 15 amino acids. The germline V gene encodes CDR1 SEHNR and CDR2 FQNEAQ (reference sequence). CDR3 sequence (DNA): TGTGCCAGCAGCAAAAGGGGGCAGATGAACACTGAAGCTTTCTTT. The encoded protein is CASSKRGQMNTEAFF.

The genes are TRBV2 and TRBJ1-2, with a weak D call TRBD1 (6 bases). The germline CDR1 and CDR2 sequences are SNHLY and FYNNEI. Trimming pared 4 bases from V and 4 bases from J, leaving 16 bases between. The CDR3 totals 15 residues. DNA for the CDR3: TGTGCCAGCAGTGCCGGGACACCTGAGTTCTATGGCTACACCTTC. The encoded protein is CASSAGTPEFYGYTF.

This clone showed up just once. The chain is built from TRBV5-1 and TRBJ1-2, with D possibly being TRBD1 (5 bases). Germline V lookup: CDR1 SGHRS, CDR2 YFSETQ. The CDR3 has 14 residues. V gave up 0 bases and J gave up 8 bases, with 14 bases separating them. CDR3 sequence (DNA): TGCGCCAGCAGCTTGGCCTTAGGGGTTGAGGGCTACACCTTC. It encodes CASSLALGVEGYTF.

The CDR3 protein is CASSSGSLNTGELFF. The CDR3 DNA reads TGCGCCAGCAGCTCAGGCAGCTTAAACACCGGGGAGCTGTTTTTT. The rearrangement uses TRBV5-1 and TRBJ2-2; D gene unclear. With 3 bases removed from V and 2 bases from J, the gap between germline ends came to 11 bases. Germline CDR1 and CDR2: SGHRS and YFSETQ. This CDR3 spans 15 amino acids.

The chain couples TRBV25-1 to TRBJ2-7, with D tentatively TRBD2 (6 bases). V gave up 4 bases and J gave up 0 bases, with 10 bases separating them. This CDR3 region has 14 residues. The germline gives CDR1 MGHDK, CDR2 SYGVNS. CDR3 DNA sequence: TGTGCCAGCAGTGGATTAGCGGTCTCCTACGAGCAGTACTTC. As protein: CASSGLAVSYEQYF.

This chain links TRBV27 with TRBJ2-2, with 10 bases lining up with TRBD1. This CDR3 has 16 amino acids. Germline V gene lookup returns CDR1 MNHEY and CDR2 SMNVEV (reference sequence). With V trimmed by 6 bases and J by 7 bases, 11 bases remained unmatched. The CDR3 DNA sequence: TGTGCCAGCAGCAGACTCCGGGACAGGGGATACGGGGAGCTGTTTTTT. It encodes CASSRLRDRGYGELFF.

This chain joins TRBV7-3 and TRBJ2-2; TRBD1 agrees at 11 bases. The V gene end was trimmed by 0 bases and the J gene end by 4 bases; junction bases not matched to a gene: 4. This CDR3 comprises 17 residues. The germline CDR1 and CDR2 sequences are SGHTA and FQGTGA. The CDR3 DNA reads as TGTGCCAGCAGCTTAACCCAGGGACAGGGGGGCACCGGGGAGCTGTTTTTT. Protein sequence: CASSLTQGQGGTGELFF. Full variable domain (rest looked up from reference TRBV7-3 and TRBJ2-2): GAGVSQTPSNKVTEKGKYVELRCDPISGHTALYWYRQSLGQGPEFLIYFQGTGAADDSGLPNDRFFAVRPEGSVSTLKIQRTERGDSAVYLCASSLTQGQGGTGELFFGEGSRLTVL.

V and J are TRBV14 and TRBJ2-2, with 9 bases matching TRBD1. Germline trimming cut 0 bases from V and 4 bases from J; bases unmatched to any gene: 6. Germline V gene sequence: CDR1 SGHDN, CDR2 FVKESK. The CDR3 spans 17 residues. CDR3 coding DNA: TGTGCCAGCAGCCAAGATCGCGGGACAGGGTTCACCGGGGAGCTGTTTTTT. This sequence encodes CASSQDRGTGFTGELFF.

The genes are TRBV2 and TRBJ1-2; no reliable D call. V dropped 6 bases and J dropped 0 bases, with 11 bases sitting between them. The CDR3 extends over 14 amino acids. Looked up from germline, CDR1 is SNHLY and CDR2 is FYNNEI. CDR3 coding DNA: TGTGCCAGCAGGAGGGCCAATGCTAACTATGGCTACACCTTC. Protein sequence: CASRRANANYGYTF.

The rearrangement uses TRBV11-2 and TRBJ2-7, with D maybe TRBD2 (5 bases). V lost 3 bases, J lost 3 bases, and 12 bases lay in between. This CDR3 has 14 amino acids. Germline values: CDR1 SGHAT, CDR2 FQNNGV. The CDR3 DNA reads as TGTGCCAGCAGCTTTGGGGAGAGCTACTACGAGCAGTACTTC. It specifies CASSFGESYYEQYF.

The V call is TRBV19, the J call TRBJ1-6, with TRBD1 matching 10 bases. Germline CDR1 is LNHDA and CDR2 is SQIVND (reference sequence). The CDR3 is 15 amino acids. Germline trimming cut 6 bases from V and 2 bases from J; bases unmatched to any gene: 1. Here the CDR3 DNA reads TGTGCCAGTAGGACAGGGGGCACCTATAATTCACCCCTCCACTTT. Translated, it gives CASRTGGTYNSPLHF.

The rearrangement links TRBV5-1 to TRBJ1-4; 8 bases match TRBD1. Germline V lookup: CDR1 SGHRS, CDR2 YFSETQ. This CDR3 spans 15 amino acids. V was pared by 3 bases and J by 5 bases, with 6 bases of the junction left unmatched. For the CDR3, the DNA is TGCGCCAGCAGCTACGGTGACAGGGGCAATGAAAAACTGTTTTTT. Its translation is CASSYGDRGNEKLFF.

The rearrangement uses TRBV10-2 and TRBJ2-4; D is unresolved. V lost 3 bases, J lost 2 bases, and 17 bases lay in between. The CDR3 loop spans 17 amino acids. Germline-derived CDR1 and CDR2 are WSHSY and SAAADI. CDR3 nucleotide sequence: TGCGCCAGCAGTGACCACGATGAGCGCTTGACCAAAAACATTCAGTACTTC. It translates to CASSDHDERLTKNIQYF.

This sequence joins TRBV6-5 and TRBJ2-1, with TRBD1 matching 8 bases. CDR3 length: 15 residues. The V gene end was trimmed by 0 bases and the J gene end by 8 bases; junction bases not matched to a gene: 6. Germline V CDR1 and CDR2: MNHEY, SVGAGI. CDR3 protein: CASSYSQGAGDEQFF. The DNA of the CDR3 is TGTGCCAGCAGTTACTCTCAGGGGGCCGGCGATGAGCAGTTCTTC.

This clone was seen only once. CDR3 DNA: TGTGCCAGCAGTTCACAGGGGGGGTATCAGCCCCAGCATTTT. It encodes CASSSQGGYQPQHF. V gene TRBV6-2 or TRBV6-3 combines with J gene TRBJ1-5; 8 bases line up with TRBD1. Germline trimming cut 4 bases from V and 5 bases from J; bases unmatched to any gene: 4. This CDR3 has 14 residues. In germline, CDR1 is MNHEY, CDR2 SVGEGT.